Described below is a single T cell receptor beta chain sequence and its context. These data are taken from a study of blood T cell repertoires in COVID-19. This CDR3 has 15 amino acids. V dropped 1 base and J dropped 2 bases, with 12 bases sitting between them. CDR1 is SGHTA, CDR2 FQGNSA, per germline. The repertoire was sequenced with immunoSEQ multiplex PCR; TCRdb's copy has only in-frame clones and lacks some. Among around 100,000 clones listed, around 66% were seen once. The sequencing input was peripheral blood. The clonotype was recovered from a man of 80 years or more with acute or convalescent COVID-19. The V and J genes are TRBV7-2 and TRBJ2-7; D is perhaps TRBD2 (6 bases). CDR3 nucleotide sequence: TGTGCCAGCAGCTTAGTGGTTCTAGCGCCCTACGAGCAGTACTTC. Amino acids: CASSLVVLAPYEQYF.